These 3 T cell receptor beta chains were all obtained from the same sample, sequenced in a study of identical twins. TCRdb re-called the 5' RACE reads with MiXCR, one entry per CDR3 protein. Here the sample spans about 450,000 distinct CDR3 sequences, 18% being singletons. The sequencing input was naive T cells sorted from blood. These TCRs come from a man aged 45 to 65 in good health.

This sequence joins TRBV7-7 and TRBJ2-3; 9 bases fit TRBD2. Germline CDR1 is SSHAT and CDR2 is FNYEAQ (reference sequence). The junction had 6 bases not matched to a gene; V was cut back by 5 bases and J by 6 bases. This CDR3 has 14 residues. The chain's CDR3 is CASSPSGTGDTQYF. The CDR3 region has the DNA TGTGCCAGCAGCCCTAGCGGGACGGGGGATACGCAGTATTTT.

This chain connects TRBV10-3 to TRBJ1-2; TRBD1 is a possible D gene (5 bases). Germline V gene sequence: CDR1 ENHRY, CDR2 SYGVKD. V lost 6 bases to trimming and J lost 0 bases, with 14 bases between them. CDR3 length: 15 residues. The CDR3 sequence: CAIRAQTETNYGYTF. DNA for the CDR3: TGTGCCATCAGAGCTCAGACAGAAACTAACTATGGCTACACCTTC.

This clonotype has ten or more counts. The genes are TRBV6-5 and TRBJ2-5, with a weak D call TRBD1 (8 bases). The germline CDR1 and CDR2 sequences are MNHEY and SVGAGI. The CDR3 spans 16 residues. V was cut by 2 bases and J by 2 bases, with 15 bases left in between. CDR3 region: CASSYPGQGGQETQYF. CDR3 coding DNA: TGTGCCAGCAGTTACCCAGGACAGGGAGGGCAAGAGACCCAGTACTTC.